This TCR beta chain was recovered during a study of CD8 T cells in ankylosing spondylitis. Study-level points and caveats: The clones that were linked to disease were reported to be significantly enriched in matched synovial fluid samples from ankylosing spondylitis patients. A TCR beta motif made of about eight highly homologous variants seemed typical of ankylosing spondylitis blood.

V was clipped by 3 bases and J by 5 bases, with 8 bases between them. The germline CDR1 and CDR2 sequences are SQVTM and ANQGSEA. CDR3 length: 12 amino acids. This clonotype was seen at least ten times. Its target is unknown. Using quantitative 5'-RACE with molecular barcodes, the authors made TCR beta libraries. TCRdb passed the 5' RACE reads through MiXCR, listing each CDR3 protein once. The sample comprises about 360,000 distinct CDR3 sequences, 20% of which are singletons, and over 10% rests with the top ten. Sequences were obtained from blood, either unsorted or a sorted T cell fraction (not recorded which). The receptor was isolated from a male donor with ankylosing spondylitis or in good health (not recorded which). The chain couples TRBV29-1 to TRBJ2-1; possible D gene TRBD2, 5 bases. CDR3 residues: CSVDIGDNEQFF. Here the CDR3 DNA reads TGCAGCGTTGATATCGGGGACAATGAGCAGTTCTTC.